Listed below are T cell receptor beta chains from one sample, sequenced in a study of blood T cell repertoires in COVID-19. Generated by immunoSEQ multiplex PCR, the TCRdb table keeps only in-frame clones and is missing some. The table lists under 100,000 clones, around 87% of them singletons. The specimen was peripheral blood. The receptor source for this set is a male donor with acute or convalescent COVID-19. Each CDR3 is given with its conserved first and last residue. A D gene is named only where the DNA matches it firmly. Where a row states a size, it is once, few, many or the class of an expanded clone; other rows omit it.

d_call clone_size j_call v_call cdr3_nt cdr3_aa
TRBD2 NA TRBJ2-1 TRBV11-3 TGTGCCAGCAGCTACGGACTAGCGGGCTACAATGAGCAGTTCTTC CASSYGLAGYNEQFF
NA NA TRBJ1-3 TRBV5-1 TGCGCCAGCAGCACCGGAGGAAGCTCTGGAAACACCATATATTTT CASSTGGSSGNTIYF
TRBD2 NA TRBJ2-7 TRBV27 TGTGCCAGCAGTCCTTGGACTAGCGGGGCCTACGAGCAGTACTTC CASSPWTSGAYEQYF
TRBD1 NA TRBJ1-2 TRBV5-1 TGCGCCAGCAGCTTGGCGGACAGGAACTATGGCTACACCTTC CASSLADRNYGYTF
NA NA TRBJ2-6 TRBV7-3 TGTGCCAGCAGCTTAAATCCGGGGGCTGGGGCCAACGTCCTGACTTTC CASSLNPGAGANVLTF
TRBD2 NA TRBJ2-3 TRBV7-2 TGTGCCAGCAGCTTAGGAGGACTAGCTAGAGATACGCAGTATTTT CASSLGGLARDTQYF
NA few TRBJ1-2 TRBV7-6 TGTGCCAGCAGCCCAGGCGCTAACTATGGCTACACCTTC CASSPGANYGYTF
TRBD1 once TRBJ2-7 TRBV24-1 TGTGCCACCAGTGATGGGGACAGCCACGAGCAGTACTTC CATSDGDSHEQYF
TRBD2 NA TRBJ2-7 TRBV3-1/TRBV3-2 TGTGCCAGCAGTACTCTAGCGGGGGGCTACGAGCAGTACTTC CASSTLAGGYEQYF
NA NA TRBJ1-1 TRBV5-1 TGCGCCAGCAGCTTGGGGGACTTGGGCACTGAAGCTTTCTTT CASSLGDLGTEAFF
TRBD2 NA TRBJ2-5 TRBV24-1 TGTGCCACCAGTGGACTAGCGGAGACCCAGTACTTC CATSGLAETQYF
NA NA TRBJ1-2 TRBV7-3 TGTGCCAGCAGCTTAGAGGCCAGCCACTATGGCTACACCTTC CASSLEASHYGYTF
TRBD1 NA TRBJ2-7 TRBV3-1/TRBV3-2 TGTGCCAGCAGCCAAGTTCGGACAGGGCGGTACGAGCAGTACTTC CASSQVRTGRYEQYF
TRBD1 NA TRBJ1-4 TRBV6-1 TGTGCCAGCAGTGAACAGGGGGTCGCTAATGAAAAACTGTTTTTT CASSEQGVANEKLFF
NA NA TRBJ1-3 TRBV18 TGTGCCAGCTCACTGGGCGCCTCGTCCTCTGGAAACACCATATATTTT CASSLGASSSGNTIYF
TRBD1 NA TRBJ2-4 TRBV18 TGTGCCAGCTCGCCGGACAGGAACATTCAGTACTTC CASSPDRNIQYF
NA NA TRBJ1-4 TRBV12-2 TGTGCAAGTCCCCTACAGGGGCCAGGCGAAAAACTGTTTTTT CASPLQGPGEKLFF
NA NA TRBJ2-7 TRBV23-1 TGCGCCAGCAGTCAATCCCTTGACCCTACAGAAAAGAGCTCCTACGAGCAGTACTTC CASSQSLDPTEKSSYEQYF
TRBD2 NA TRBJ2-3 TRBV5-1 TGCGCCAGCAGCTTAGCTAGCGGGGGGGCCTCGGGCACAGATACGCAGTATTTT CASSLASGGASGTDTQYF
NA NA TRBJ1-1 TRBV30 TGTGCCTGGAGTGAGGCGGGCCTTTTGACTGAAGCTTTCTTT CAWSEAGLLTEAFF
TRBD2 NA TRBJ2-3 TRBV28 TGTGCCAGCAACGAGCGGGGAATCACAGATACGCAGTATTTT CASNERGITDTQYF
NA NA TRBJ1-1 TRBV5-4 TGTGCCAGCAGCTTGGGGGCTCGGAACACTGAAGCTTTCTTT CASSLGARNTEAFF
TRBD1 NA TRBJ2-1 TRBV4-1 TGCGCCAGCAGCCAAGATCGAGGGGGCCCTTACAATGAGCAGTTCTTC CASSQDRGGPYNEQFF
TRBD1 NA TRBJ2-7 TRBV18 TGTGCCAGCTCACCACCGGACAGGTTCACAAACTACGAGCAGTACTTC CASSPPDRFTNYEQYF
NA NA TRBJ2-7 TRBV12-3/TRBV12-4 TGTGCCAGCAGTCCAGGGATTACCTACGAGCAGTACTTC CASSPGITYEQYF
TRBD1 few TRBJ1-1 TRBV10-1 TGCGCCAGCAGTGACCCTCGAGACAGGGTTAAGGCTTTCTTT CASSDPRDRVKAFF
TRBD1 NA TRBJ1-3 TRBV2 TGTGCCAGTGTAGGGGGCGTTGGAAACACCATATATTTT CASVGGVGNTIYF
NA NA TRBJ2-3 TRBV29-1 TGCAGCGTTGTGTACTTGAGGGGGTCCATTGGTGGCACAGATACGCAGTATTTT CSVVYLRGSIGGTDTQYF